This T cell receptor (beta chain) emerged from a study of T cells in pancreatic ductal adenocarcinoma. The table came from immunoSEQ multiplex PCR; TCRdb's copy has only in-frame clones and leaves some out. The sample records roughly 11,000 clones, 86% being singletons. The CDR3 sequence is 17 residues long. The selected patients with pancreatic ductal adenocarcinoma had surgery but no neoadjuvant therapy. Sequencing input: PBMCs. The clonotype was recovered from a human donor with pancreatic ductal adenocarcinoma. The chain recombines TRBV21-1 with TRBJ2-2; the table calls TRBD2, which could not be checked here. TRBV21-1 has pseudogene status. CDR3 sequence reads: CASSKARGIPNTGELFF. The CDR3 nucleotides read TGTGCCAGCAGCAAAGCGCGCGGGATCCCGAACACCGGGGAGCTGTTTTTT.